The next 8 T cell receptor beta chains were all read from a single sample in a study of T cell responses to AZD1222 COVID-19 vaccine. TCRdb keeps only in-frame clones here, not all; method: immunoSEQ multiplex PCR. The sample records 70,000 or so clones, about 91% being singletons. Material: peripheral blood, obtained on day 0 of AZD1222 vaccination. The receptors were sampled from an adult in good health.

The chain employs TRBV7-3 and TRBJ2-1, with 10 positions matching TRBD2. The junction had 7 bases not matched to a gene; V was cut back by 5 bases and J by 9 bases. The CDR3 totals 14 residues. Germline V gene sequence: CDR1 SGHTA, CDR2 FQGTGA. DNA of the CDR3: TGTGCCAGCAGCCAGCGGGGGGGCCAAAGTGAGCAGTTCTTC. This sequence encodes CASSQRGGQSEQFF.

The chain has TRBV20-1 and TRBJ2-5; D is unresolved. This CDR3 has 11 amino acids. Germline V CDR1 and CDR2: DFQATT, SNEGSKA (reference sequence). Trimming removed 6 bases from V and 3 bases from J, with 8 bases in between. This chain's CDR3 is CSAVSKETQYF. The CDR3 DNA is TGCAGTGCGGTTAGTAAAGAGACCCAGTACTTC.

The J gene is TRBJ2-2, the V gene TRBV5-1; D call uncertain. Germline assignment: CDR1 SGHRS and CDR2 YFSETQ. The CDR3 runs to 11 residues. V was shortened by 8 bases and J by 2 bases, with 4 bases between the two germline ends. The CDR3 DNA reads TGCGCCAGGGAAAACACCGGGGAGCTGTTTTTT. This sequence encodes CARENTGELFF.

The V and J genes are TRBV2 and TRBJ2-7; 8 bases align to TRBD2. The CDR3 extends over 14 amino acids. The germline V gene has CDR1 SNHLY and CDR2 FYNNEI. Trimming took 7 bases from V and 0 from J; bases not matched to a gene: 5. The CDR3 DNA is TGTGCCAGCAAAACGGGGGGGCCCTCCTACGAGCAGTACTTC. Its translation: CASKTGGPSYEQYF.

This clone showed up just once. The chain recombines TRBV27 with TRBJ2-7, with D possibly TRBD2 on 5 matching bases. The CDR3 spans 13 residues. Looked up from germline, CDR1 is MNHEY and CDR2 is SMNVEV (reference sequence). Trimming took off 2 bases at V and 3 bases at J, with 8 bases between the two ends. CDR3: CASSLRENYEQYF. CDR3 nucleotides: TGTGCCAGCAGTTTACGGGAAAACTACGAGCAGTACTTC.

The DNA for the CDR3 is TGTGCCAGCAGTTACGGACAGGCGGGGGATACGCAGTATTTT. It encodes CASSYGQAGDTQYF. This chain connects TRBV6-2 or TRBV6-3 to TRBJ2-3, with a tentative D call TRBD1 (7 bases). V lost 2 bases and J 6 bases, leaving 12 bases between the germline ends. This CDR3 comprises 14 residues. Germline assignment: CDR1 MNHEY and CDR2 SVGEGT.

V is TRBV28 and J is TRBJ1-1; 10 bases are shared with TRBD1. CDR1 is MDHEN, CDR2 SYDVKM, per germline. The CDR3 is 17 amino acids. Germline trimming cut 3 bases from V and 4 bases from J; bases unmatched to any gene: 11. The CDR3 bases are TGTGCCAGCAGTTTGGGCCTTGGGACAGGGGAGAGCACTGAAGCTTTCTTT. It codes for CASSLGLGTGESTEAFF. Combining the CDR3 with reference TRBV28 and TRBJ1-1 gives the whole variable domain DVKVTQSSRYLVKRTGEKVFLECVQDMDHENMFWYRQDPGLGLRLIYFSYDVKMKEKGDIPEGYSVSREKKERFSLILESASTNQTSMYLCASSLGLGTGESTEAFFGQGTRLTVV.

The chain carries TRBV3-1 (or the pseudogene TRBV3-2) and TRBJ1-2, with TRBD1 identical over 7 bases. There are 15 residues in the CDR3. Per germline, CDR1 LGHDT and CDR2 YNNKEL (reference sequence). Trimming took 1 base from V and 4 from J; bases not matched to a gene: 6. The CDR3 reads CASSQVEGAGYGYTF. CDR3 nucleotide sequence: TGTGCCAGCAGCCAAGTTGAGGGGGCCGGCTATGGCTACACCTTC.